The 12 T cell receptor beta chains given below trace back to one sample, sequenced in a study of blood T cell repertoires in COVID-19. Assay used: immunoSEQ multiplex PCR; TCRdb lists only in-frame clones, some missing. The table includes 140,000 to 150,000 clones, about 84% detected once. The sequenced sample consisted of peripheral blood. Every receptor here comes from a man between 60 and 75 years old with active or convalescent COVID-19.

This clone occurred a few times. The chain joins TRBV7-2 to TRBJ2-4; D not certain. The germline V gene has CDR1 SGHTA and CDR2 FQGNSA. Trimming shortened V by 1 base and J by 6 bases, and 7 bases separated the two germline ends. This CDR3 contains 13 residues. The CDR3 DNA is TGTGCCAGCAGCTTAGGAGCACCAAACATTCAGTACTTC. Amino acids: CASSLGAPNIQYF.

Judged by abundance, this clone is medium-sized. DNA for the CDR3: TGTGCCAGCAGACCTCACAGGGGACGTAGCAATCAGCCCCAGCATTTT. Translating it yields CASRPHRGRSNQPQHF. The chain combines TRBV2 with TRBJ1-5; TRBD1 matches at 7 bases. With 6 bases clipped from V and 0 bases from J, the junction kept 8 bases outside the gene matches. Per the germline V gene, CDR1 is SNHLY and CDR2 is FYNNEI. This CDR3 has 16 amino acids. Looking up the rest from reference TRBV2 and TRBJ1-5 gives the full variable domain: EPEVTQTPSHQVTQMGQEVILRCVPISNHLYFYWYRQILGQKVEFLVSFYNNEISEKSEIFDDQFSVERPDGSNFTLKIRSTKLEDSAMYFCASRPHRGRSNQPQHFGDGTRLSIL.

As DNA, the CDR3 is TGTGCCAGCAGCTTAGAGGGGATAGCCTACAATGAGCAGTTCTTC. This encodes CASSLEGIAYNEQFF. The rearrangement links TRBV7-8 to TRBJ2-1, with TRBD1 as a possible D gene (5 bases). The CDR3 spans 15 residues. Between the trimmed V and J ends, which lost 1 base and 2 bases, there was a span of 9 bases. Germline V gives CDR1 SGHVS, CDR2 FQNEAQ.

V usage is TRBV18 and J usage is TRBJ1-2; a possible D gene is TRBD1 (5 bases). Trimming stripped 1 base from V and 3 bases from J, with 15 bases between. CDR1 is KGHSH and CDR2 is LQKENI in the germline V gene. The CDR3 is 16 amino acids. DNA for the CDR3: TGTGCCAGCTCACCACGGCTCAGGTCGGGGGACTATGGCTACACCTTC. Its translation: CASSPRLRSGDYGYTF.

This clone was detected once. The V gene is TRBV7-9, the J gene TRBJ1-2, with 8 bases identical to TRBD1. The CDR3 is 15 amino acids. V shed 8 bases, J shed 4 bases, and the junction held 12 bases outside the gene matches. The germline V gene encodes CDR1 SEHNR and CDR2 FQNEAQ (reference sequence). CDR3 bases: TGTGCCAGCGGGTCGGAGGGACAGGTGGTCTATGGCTACACCTTC. Its translation is CASGSEGQVVYGYTF.

The chain joins TRBV10-3 to TRBJ1-1; D is undetermined. The CDR3 is 14 amino acids. Germline values: CDR1 ENHRY, CDR2 SYGVKD. The V end lost 0 bases, the J end lost 3 bases, and 8 bases lay between the germline ends. The CDR3: CAISESRVDTEAFF. DNA for the CDR3: TGTGCCATCAGTGAGTCCCGGGTCGACACTGAAGCTTTCTTT.

The gene calls are TRBV10-3 and TRBJ2-2; weak D call: TRBD2 (5 bases). Per germline, CDR1 ENHRY and CDR2 SYGVKD. Trimming pared 6 bases from V and 4 bases from J, leaving 12 bases between. This CDR3 is built from 14 residues. CDR3 region: CAIREAGLTGELFF. In DNA, the CDR3 is TGTGCCATCAGAGAAGCAGGACTCACCGGGGAGCTGTTTTTT.

In this sample, this clone turned up a few times. The chain couples TRBV9 to TRBJ2-7, with 7 bases matching TRBD1. Germline CDR1 reads SGDLS; CDR2 reads YYNGEE. V lost 0 bases to trimming and J lost 3 bases; unmatched junction nucleotides: 3. This CDR3 has 14 amino acids. CDR3 loop: CASSVGTGDYEQYF. The CDR3 DNA follows: TGTGCCAGCAGCGTAGGGACAGGCGACTACGAGCAGTACTTC.

The chain recombines TRBV7-9 with TRBJ2-2, with a possible D match to TRBD2 (5 bases). The germline V and J ends were trimmed by 2 bases and 5 bases, with 15 bases remaining between them. The CDR3 spans 16 residues. Per germline, CDR1 SEHNR and CDR2 FQNEAQ (reference sequence). CDR3 in amino acids: CASSLIGKEWTGELFF. CDR3 nucleotide sequence: TGTGCCAGCAGCTTAATCGGGAAAGAGTGGACCGGGGAGCTGTTTTTT.

This chain links TRBV19 with TRBJ2-1, with 11 bases identical to TRBD2. Germline CDR1 LNHDA, CDR2 SQIVND (reference sequence). This CDR3 is built from 16 residues. Germline trimming cut 4 bases from V and 9 bases from J; bases unmatched to any gene: 11. CDR3 protein: CASSTPTSGIFTEQFF. CDR3 in DNA: TGTGCCAGTAGTACCCCGACTAGCGGGATTTTCACTGAGCAGTTCTTC.

CDR3 in amino acids: CASSDPRTNEKLFF. The CDR3, as DNA: TGTGCCAGCAGTGACCCCCGAACTAATGAAAAACTGTTTTTT. The chain carries TRBV2 and TRBJ1-4; D gene ambiguous. The CDR3 has 14 residues. Germline-derived CDR1 and CDR2 are SNHLY and FYNNEI. The V and J ends lost 3 bases and 1 base respectively, with 6 bases between them.

V and J are TRBV6-6 and TRBJ2-7; TRBD2 aligns across 9 bases. Looked up from germline, CDR1 is MNHNY and CDR2 is SVGAGI (reference sequence). The CDR3 loop spans 14 amino acids. Losses at the gene ends were 6 bases for V and 5 bases for J; bases not matched to a gene: 8. The CDR3 region has the DNA TGTGCCAGCAGCCCGGCGGGGGGGATCAACGAGCAGTACTTC. Translation gives CASSPAGGINEQYF.